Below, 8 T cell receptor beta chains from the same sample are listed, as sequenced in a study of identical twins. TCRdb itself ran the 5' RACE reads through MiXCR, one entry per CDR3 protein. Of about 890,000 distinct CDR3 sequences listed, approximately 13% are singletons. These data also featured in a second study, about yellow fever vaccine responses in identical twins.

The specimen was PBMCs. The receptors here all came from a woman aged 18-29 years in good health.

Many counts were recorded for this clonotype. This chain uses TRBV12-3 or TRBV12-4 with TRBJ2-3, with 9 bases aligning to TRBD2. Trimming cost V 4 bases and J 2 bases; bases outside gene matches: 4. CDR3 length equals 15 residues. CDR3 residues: CASSWASGVTDTQYF. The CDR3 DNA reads TGTGCCAGCAGTTGGGCTAGCGGGGTCACAGATACGCAGTATTTT.

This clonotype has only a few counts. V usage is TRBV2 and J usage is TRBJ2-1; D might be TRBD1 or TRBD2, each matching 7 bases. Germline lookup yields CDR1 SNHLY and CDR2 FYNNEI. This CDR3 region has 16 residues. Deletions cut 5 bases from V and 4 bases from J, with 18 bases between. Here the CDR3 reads CASSPGGGGKYNEQFF. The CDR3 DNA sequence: TGTGCCAGCAGTCCCGGGGGAGGGGGCAAGTACAATGAGCAGTTCTTC.

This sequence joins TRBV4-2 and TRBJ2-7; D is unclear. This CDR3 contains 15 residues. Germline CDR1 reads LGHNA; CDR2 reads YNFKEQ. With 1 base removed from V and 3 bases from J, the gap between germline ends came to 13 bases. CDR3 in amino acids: CASSQGSRHSYEQYV. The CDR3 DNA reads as TGTGCCAGCAGCCAAGGGTCGAGACACAGCTACGAGCAGTACGTC.

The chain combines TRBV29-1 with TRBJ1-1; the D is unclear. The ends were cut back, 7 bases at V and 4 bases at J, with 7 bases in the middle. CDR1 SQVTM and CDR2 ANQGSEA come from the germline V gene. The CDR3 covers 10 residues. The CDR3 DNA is TGCAGCGCCGCCGGCACTGAAGCTTTCTTT. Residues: CSAAGTEAFF.

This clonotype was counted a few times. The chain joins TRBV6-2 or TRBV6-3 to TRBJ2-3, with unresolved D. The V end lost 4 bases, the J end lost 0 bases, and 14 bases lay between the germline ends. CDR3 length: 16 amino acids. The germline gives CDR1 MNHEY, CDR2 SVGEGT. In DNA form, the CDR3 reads TGTGCCAGCAGTTCAGGACCCATCCACAGCACAGATACGCAGTATTTT. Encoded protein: CASSSGPIHSTDTQYF.

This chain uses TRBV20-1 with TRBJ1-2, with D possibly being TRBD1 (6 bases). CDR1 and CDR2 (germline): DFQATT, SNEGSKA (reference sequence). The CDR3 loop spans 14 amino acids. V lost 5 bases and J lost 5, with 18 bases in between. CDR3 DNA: TGCAGTGCTGGCCTGGGGGGGCTGGTGTATGGCTACACCTTC. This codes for CSAGLGGLVYGYTF.

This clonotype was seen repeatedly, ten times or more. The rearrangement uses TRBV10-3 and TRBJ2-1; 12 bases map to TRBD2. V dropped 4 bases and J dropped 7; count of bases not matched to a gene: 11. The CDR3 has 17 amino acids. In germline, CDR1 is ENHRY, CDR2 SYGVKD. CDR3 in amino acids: CAISVGTGTSGSNEQFF. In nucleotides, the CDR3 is TGTGCCATCAGTGTGGGAACCGGGACTAGCGGGTCGAATGAGCAGTTCTTC.

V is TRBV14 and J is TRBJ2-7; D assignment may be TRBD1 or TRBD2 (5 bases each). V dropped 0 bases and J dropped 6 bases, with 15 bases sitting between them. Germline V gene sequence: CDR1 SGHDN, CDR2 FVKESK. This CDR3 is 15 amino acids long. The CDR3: CASSQEPGPSSEQYF. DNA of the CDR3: TGTGCCAGCAGCCAAGAGCCGGGGCCTTCAAGCGAGCAGTACTTC.